The 29 T cell receptor beta chains given below trace back to one sample, sequenced in a study of T cell repertoires in cytomegalovirus infection. TCRdb analysed the reads with MiXCR anew, one entry per CDR3 protein. The sample has roughly 200,000 distinct CDR3 sequences; about 18% are singletons. The specimen was CD8+ T cells from PBMCs. The receptors derive from a human donor in good health (CMV status not recorded). Some clones in this sample may be carry-over from other donors' samples.

This rearrangement joins TRBV14 to TRBJ1-4; D is ambiguous. This CDR3 comprises 16 residues. V lost 1 base, J lost 8 bases, and 17 bases lay in between. The V gene's germline CDR1 is SGHDN and CDR2 FVKESK. The CDR3 reads CASSQGLLGAGEKLFF. The DNA of the CDR3 is TGTGCCAGCAGCCAAGGACTTTTAGGTGCCGGGGAAAAACTGTTTTTT.

The chain couples TRBV20-1 to TRBJ1-5; a possible D gene is TRBD1 (6 bases). V dropped 5 bases and J dropped 0 bases, with 17 bases sitting between them. Germline V CDR1 and CDR2: DFQATT, SNEGSKA (reference sequence). The CDR3 consists of 16 residues. CDR3 sequence reads: CSAQGLHSPSNQPQHF. CDR3 DNA: TGCAGTGCTCAGGGGTTACATTCCCCTAGCAATCAGCCCCAGCATTTT.

This clonotype occurred a few times. The chain combines TRBV4-1 with TRBJ1-6; D remains ambiguous. V lost 0 bases and J 0 bases, leaving 6 bases between the germline ends. This CDR3 contains 16 residues. Germline values: CDR1 MGHRA, CDR2 YSYEKL. Here the CDR3 DNA reads TGCGCCAGCAGCCAAGATGCAGCCTCCTATAATTCACCCCTCCACTTT. Residues: CASSQDAASYNSPLHF.

The rearrangement uses TRBV27 and TRBJ2-7; TRBD1 might be the D (6 bases). CDR1 is MNHEY and CDR2 is SMNVEV in the germline V gene (reference sequence). Trimming took 3 bases from V and 5 from J, leaving 11 bases between them. CDR3 length equals 13 residues. The CDR3 sequence is CASSFARGNEQYF. CDR3 DNA: TGTGCCAGCAGTTTTGCCAGGGGCAACGAGCAGTACTTC.

The chain recombines TRBV7-2 with TRBJ2-2; D is possibly TRBD1 or TRBD2 (5 bases each). The CDR3 extends over 15 amino acids. V lost 6 bases, J lost 1 base, and 12 bases lay in between. Germline values: CDR1 SGHTA, CDR2 FQGNSA. The CDR3 DNA sequence: TGTGCCAGCAGGGGAGACAGCCTGAACACCGGGGAGCTGTTTTTT. Its translation is CASRGDSLNTGELFF.

This chain links TRBV6-6 with TRBJ1-4; tentative D call: TRBD1 (5 bases). The CDR3 length is 14 residues. Germline loops: CDR1 MNHNY, CDR2 SVGAGI (reference sequence). Between the trimmed V and J ends, which lost 2 bases and 2 bases, there was a span of 6 bases. CDR3 in amino acids: CASSYGTTNEKLFF. Here the CDR3 DNA reads TGTGCCAGCAGTTACGGGACGACTAATGAAAAACTGTTTTTT.

The chain recombines TRBV20-1 with TRBJ2-7, with 7 positions matching TRBD1. The germline V gene encodes CDR1 DFQATT and CDR2 SNEGSKA (reference sequence). CDR3 length: 15 residues. J lost 4 bases, V lost 0 bases, and 9 bases had no gene match. The CDR3 sequence: CSARDWETGKYEQYF. The CDR3, as DNA: TGCAGTGCTAGAGATTGGGAGACAGGGAAGTACGAGCAGTACTTC.

This chain joins TRBV7-9 and TRBJ2-1; tentatively, D is TRBD2 (5 bases). V lost 4 bases and J lost 7, with 17 bases in between. This CDR3 region has 15 residues. Germline V CDR1 and CDR2: SEHNR, FQNEAQ (reference sequence). In nucleotides, the CDR3 is TGTGCCAGCAGCTCGGACCCCCGGCCGGGGAATGAGCAGTTCTTC. Translated, it gives CASSSDPRPGNEQFF. Variable domain in full (rest from reference TRBV7-9 and TRBJ2-1): DTGVSQNPRHKITKRGQNVTFRCDPISEHNRLYWYRQTLGQGPEFLTYFQNEAQLEKSRLLSDRFSAERPKGSFSTLEIQRTEQGDSAMYLCASSSDPRPGNEQFFGPGTRLTVL.

The chain carries TRBV29-1 and TRBJ2-3, with 12 bases that match TRBD2. CDR3 length: 16 residues. V lost 1 base to trimming and J lost 6 bases; unmatched junction nucleotides: 8. Germline loops: CDR1 SQVTM, CDR2 ANQGSEA. This chain's CDR3 is CSVEGTSGVDTDTQYF. The CDR3 DNA is TGCAGCGTTGAAGGGACTAGCGGGGTAGACACGGATACGCAGTATTTT.

This clonotype was seen a handful of times. This chain joins TRBV7-8 and TRBJ1-2; D is unclear. This CDR3 is built from 15 residues. CDR1 and CDR2 (germline): SGHVS, FQNEAQ. V lost 1 base and J 5 bases, leaving 14 bases between the germline ends. The CDR3 reads CASSLEGGKVYGYTF. The DNA of the CDR3 is TGTGCCAGCAGCTTAGAAGGAGGGAAGGTTTATGGCTACACCTTC.

The chain is built from TRBV4-1 and TRBJ2-2, with D tentatively TRBD1 or TRBD2 (5 bases each). The germline gives CDR1 MGHRA, CDR2 YSYEKL. The ends were cut back, 7 bases at V and 0 bases at J, with 18 bases in the middle. The CDR3 runs to 17 residues. CDR3 region: CASTPRGEGPNTGELFF. CDR3 in DNA: TGCGCCAGCACCCCAAGAGGGGAAGGGCCGAACACCGGGGAGCTGTTTTTT.

The genes are TRBV29-1 and TRBJ1-2; D possibly corresponds to TRBD1 (5 bases). Trimming took 2 bases from V and 0 from J, leaving 13 bases between them. CDR1 is SQVTM and CDR2 is ANQGSEA in the germline V gene. There are 15 residues in the CDR3. CDR3 nucleotide sequence: TGCAGCGTTGAATGGTGGGGGAGAGCTAACTATGGCTACACCTTC. Protein: CSVEWWGRANYGYTF.

This clonotype was picked up a small number of times. The chain is built from TRBV6-2 or TRBV6-3 and TRBJ2-7; TRBD2 aligns across 10 bases. This CDR3 comprises 15 residues. With 6 bases clipped from V and 4 bases from J, the junction kept 9 bases outside the gene matches. Germline CDR1 and CDR2: MNHEY and SVGEGT. CDR3 protein: CASSYVAGGAYEQYF. The CDR3 nucleotides read TGTGCCAGCAGCTACGTAGCGGGGGGAGCTTACGAGCAGTACTTC.

In this sample, this clonotype turned up a few times. The chain recombines TRBV12-3 or TRBV12-4 with TRBJ2-7; the D is unclear. V was clipped by 3 bases and J by 0 bases, with 6 bases between them. This CDR3 has 13 amino acids. In DNA, the CDR3 is TGTGCCAGCAGTTTCTCAAGCTCCTACGAGCAGTACTTC. This sequence encodes CASSFSSSYEQYF.

The CDR3 region has the DNA TGTGCCAGCAGCCTGGGACACCCAGATACGCAGTATTTT. Amino acid sequence: CASSLGHPDTQYF. The chain uses TRBV11-3 and TRBJ2-3; D is possibly TRBD1 (6 bases). The ends were cut back, 5 bases at V and 4 bases at J, with 10 bases in the middle. The CDR3 has 13 amino acids. CDR1 and CDR2 from the germline V gene are SGHNT and YENEEA.

The chain uses TRBV20-1 and TRBJ1-2; TRBD1 is a possible D gene (6 bases). V was clipped by 3 bases and J by 2 bases, with 13 bases between them. The CDR3 is 14 amino acids. Germline-derived CDR1 and CDR2 are DFQATT and SNEGSKA (reference sequence). The CDR3 nucleotides are TGCAGTGCTAGCAACGGGACAATAAACTATGGCTACACCTTC. This gives the protein CSASNGTINYGYTF.

This chain connects TRBV29-1 to TRBJ1-2, with 9 bases identical to TRBD1. V shed 4 bases, J shed 8 bases, and the junction held 11 bases outside the gene matches. The CDR3 loop spans 14 amino acids. CDR1 SQVTM and CDR2 ANQGSEA come from the germline V gene. DNA of the CDR3: TGCAGCGTTGTGCATACAGGGGGCCCTCGAGGCTACACCTTC. Protein: CSVVHTGGPRGYTF.

The chain combines TRBV27 with TRBJ1-2; a possible D gene is TRBD1 (6 bases). CDR3 length equals 16 residues. The germline V gene has CDR1 MNHEY and CDR2 SMNVEV (reference sequence). The V and J ends lost 0 bases and 4 bases respectively, with 15 bases between them. CDR3 sequence reads: CASSLSNSGTTYGYTF. The CDR3 nucleotides are TGTGCCAGCAGTTTATCGAATTCGGGGACAACCTATGGCTACACCTTC.

The rearrangement links TRBV4-3 to TRBJ2-3; 16 bases fit TRBD2. Per germline, CDR1 LGHNA and CDR2 YSLEER. This CDR3 region has 19 residues. With V trimmed by 3 bases and J by 3 bases, 9 bases remained unmatched. CDR3 nucleotide sequence: TGCGCCAGCAGCCAGAGTCCGGGACTAGCGGGGGGGCCGACAGATACGCAGTATTTT. Translation gives CASSQSPGLAGGPTDTQYF.

This clonotype was counted between two and nine times. This chain joins TRBV12-3 or TRBV12-4 and TRBJ1-1, with D unclear. The CDR3 runs 12 residues. V dropped 6 bases and J dropped 4 bases, with 9 bases sitting between them. The CDR3 DNA follows: TGTGCCAGCAGCTCCTTGGTCACTGAAGCTTTCTTT. This sequence encodes CASSSLVTEAFF.

V and J are TRBV7-8 and TRBJ1-5; D is unclear. Germline-derived CDR1 and CDR2 are SGHVS and FQNEAQ. V lost 0 bases to trimming and J lost 2 bases, with 11 bases between them. The CDR3 is 16 amino acids. CDR3 amino acids: CASSLAPDIGNQPQHF. CDR3 bases: TGTGCCAGCAGCTTAGCGCCCGATATTGGCAATCAGCCCCAGCATTTT.

This clonotype was seen once. The chain couples TRBV10-3 to TRBJ2-1, with 7 bases aligning to TRBD2. Germline values: CDR1 ENHRY, CDR2 SYGVKD. This CDR3 is 14 amino acids long. V trimming: 0 bases; J trimming: 8 bases; junction bases outside the gene matches: 4. The CDR3 DNA follows: TGTGCCATCAGTGAGTCGGGAGGGCCGGATGAGCAGTTCTTC. Residues: CAISESGGPDEQFF.

The chain links TRBV4-2 to TRBJ1-1, with unresolved D. V lost 4 bases and J 1 base, leaving 13 bases between the germline ends. Germline loops: CDR1 LGHNA, CDR2 YNFKEQ. The CDR3 contains 15 residues. CDR3 coding DNA: TGTGCCAGCAGCCTCCCGGGGTCGTCGAACACTGAAGCTTTCTTT. It encodes CASSLPGSSNTEAFF.

In this sample, this clonotype turned up a few times. The CDR3 DNA sequence: TGTGCCAGCAGCTTAGTCGGTGGTGAGACCCAGTACTTC. Its protein is CASSLVGGETQYF. The chain links TRBV7-2 to TRBJ2-5, with D unclear. The CDR3 spans 13 residues. The germline V gene has CDR1 SGHTA and CDR2 FQGNSA. V gave up 1 base and J gave up 5 bases, with 8 bases separating them.

In this sample, this clonotype turned up a few times. The J gene is TRBJ2-1, the V gene TRBV6-1; D gene ambiguous. Germline lookup yields CDR1 MNHNS and CDR2 SASEGT. With 1 base removed from V and 5 bases from J, the gap between germline ends came to 21 bases. This CDR3 is built from 18 residues. DNA for the CDR3: TGTGCCAGCAGTGAAGTAGGTCTCCGGCAGCGCCCCGACAATGAGCAGTTCTTC. Translation gives CASSEVGLRQRPDNEQFF.

This clonotype was detected only a few times. The V gene is TRBV5-6, the J gene TRBJ1-4; 8 bases align to TRBD1. The junction had 14 bases not matched to a gene; V was cut back by 4 bases and J by 3 bases. From germline, CDR1 is SGHDT and CDR2 YYEEEE. This CDR3 comprises 18 residues. This chain's CDR3 is CASSSVEDRDIANEKLFF. The CDR3 coding sequence is TGTGCCAGCAGCAGCGTCGAGGACAGGGATATAGCTAATGAAAAACTGTTTTTT.

There are a few counts of this clonotype. The chain is built from TRBV6-2 or TRBV6-3 and TRBJ2-3; no firm D call. Deletions cut 2 bases from V and 3 bases from J, with 15 bases between. CDR1 MNHEY and CDR2 SVGEGT come from the germline V gene. The CDR3 contains 16 residues. CDR3 protein: CASSYGSTAVTDTQYF. The CDR3, as DNA: TGTGCCAGCAGTTACGGATCTACAGCTGTTACAGATACGCAGTATTTT.

This clonotype was seen only a few times. The V gene is TRBV6-1, the J gene TRBJ2-1; 8 nucleotides match TRBD2. Per the germline V gene, CDR1 is MNHNS and CDR2 is SASEGT. V was clipped by 2 bases and J by 1 base; unmatched bases: 10. This CDR3 is built from 18 residues. The CDR3 reads CASSESVGGALSYNEQFF. CDR3 nucleotide sequence: TGTGCCAGCAGTGAATCGGTCGGGGGGGCATTGTCCTACAATGAGCAGTTCTTC.

This clonotype was counted a few times. The J gene is TRBJ2-1, the V gene TRBV20-1; the D gene is possibly TRBD2 (6 bases). This CDR3 has 15 amino acids. Germline CDR1 DFQATT, CDR2 SNEGSKA (reference sequence). Trimming took 6 bases from V and 2 from J, leaving 17 bases between them. The CDR3 bases are TGCAGTGCCAGTTTGGGGTGGGGGGCCTACAATGAGCAGTTCTTC. As protein: CSASLGWGAYNEQFF.